This T cell receptor beta chain was identified during a study of CD8+ T cells in alopecia areata. Study-wide points: While tofacitinib was given, many expanded lesional clones persisted in scalp and blood. It was lesional scalp, especially alopecia totalis/universalis, that showed higher clonality than normal scalp.

The CDR3 runs to 13 residues. CDR1 is LGHNA and CDR2 is YNFKEQ in the germline V gene. V was trimmed by 0 bases and J by 3 bases, leaving 6 bases between them. About this clone: Its target is unknown.

As the sequencing template, cDNA was produced by extracting RNA and reverse transcribing it. The data were produced by immunoSEQ multiplex PCR, yet TCRdb's version contains in-frame clones alone and is incomplete. The data hold 40,000 to 45,000 clones, with 80% to 95% observed a single time. The treatment is: oral pan-JAK inhibitor, 5-10 mg twice daily. The chain joins TRBV4-2 to TRBJ2-7; D gene ambiguous. The origin of this receptor is a human donor with alopecia areata. The sequenced sample was CD8+ T cells sorted from blood, obtained at week 24, from a patient treated with tofacitinib. The CDR3 loop reads CASSQEGLYEQYF. Here the CDR3 DNA reads TGTGCCAGCAGCCAAGAAGGTCTCTACGAGCAGTACTTC.